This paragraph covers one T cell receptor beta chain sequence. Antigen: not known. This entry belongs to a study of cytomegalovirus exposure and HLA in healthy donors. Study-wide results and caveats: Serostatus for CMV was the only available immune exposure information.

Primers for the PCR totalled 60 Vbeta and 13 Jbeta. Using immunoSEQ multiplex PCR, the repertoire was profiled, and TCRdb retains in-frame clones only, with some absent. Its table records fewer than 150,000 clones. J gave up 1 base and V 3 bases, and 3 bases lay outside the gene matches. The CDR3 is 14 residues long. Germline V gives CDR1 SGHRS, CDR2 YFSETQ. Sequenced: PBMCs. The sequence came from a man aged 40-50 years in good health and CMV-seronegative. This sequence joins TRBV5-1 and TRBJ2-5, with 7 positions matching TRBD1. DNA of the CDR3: TGCGCCAGCAGCTGGGGACAGACCCAAGAGACCCAGTACTTC. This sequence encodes CASSWGQTQETQYF.